Listed here are 11 T cell receptor beta chains from one sample, sequenced in a study of blood T cell repertoires in COVID-19. The table came from immunoSEQ multiplex PCR; TCRdb's copy has only in-frame clones and leaves some out. This table has hundreds of thousands of clones, about 87% appearing once. The source material was peripheral blood. The receptor set was obtained from a man aged 70 or older with acute or convalescent COVID-19.

The rearrangement links TRBV28 to TRBJ1-1, with 7 positions matching TRBD1. Germline V CDR1 and CDR2: MDHEN, SYDVKM. This CDR3 contains 14 residues. Unmatched junction bases numbered 13, after V lost 7 bases and J lost 8 bases. This CDR3 is CASTRTGGVSEAFF. CDR3 nucleotide sequence: TGTGCCAGCACCCGGACAGGTGGGGTCTCCGAAGCTTTCTTT.

The J gene is TRBJ1-1, the V gene TRBV13; the D gene is possibly TRBD1 (5 bases). Trimming cost V 8 bases and J 5 bases, with 24 bases left between them. The CDR3 is made up of 16 amino acids. Germline V lookup: CDR1 PRHDT, CDR2 FYEKMQ (reference sequence). CDR3: CASAGGRGALGTEAFF. The CDR3 DNA sequence: TGTGCCAGCGCCGGGGGTAGGGGTGCCCTGGGTACTGAAGCTTTCTTT. The full variable domain, with the rest looked up from reference TRBV13 and TRBJ1-1, is AAGVIQSPRHLIKEKRETATLKCYPIPRHDTVYWYQQGPGQDPQFLISFYEKMQSDKGSIPDRFSAQQFSDYHSELNMSSLELGDSALYFCASAGGRGALGTEAFFGQGTRLTVV.

In this sample, this clone turned up a few times. The rearrangement links TRBV7-2 to TRBJ2-1; no firm D call. Germline lookup yields CDR1 SGHTA and CDR2 FQGNSA. Trimming stripped 1 base from V and 8 bases from J, with 12 bases between. This CDR3 spans 14 amino acids. The CDR3 nucleotides are TGTGCCAGCAGCTTAGGGTCCAGTATCTATGAGCAGTTCTTC. It is translated as CASSLGSSIYEQFF.

This CDR3 reads CASTVAGTDTQYF. CDR3 nucleotides: TGTGCCAGCACCGTGGCGGGAACAGATACGCAGTATTTT. V usage is TRBV28 and J usage is TRBJ2-3, with D possibly TRBD2 on 6 matching bases. The V gene lost 7 bases and the J gene lost 3 bases, with 11 bases spanning the gap. The V gene's germline CDR1 is MDHEN and CDR2 SYDVKM. CDR3 size: 13 residues.

This rearrangement joins TRBV21-1 to TRBJ1-1. TRBV21-1 is a pseudogene. The CDR3 is 17 amino acids. DNA of the CDR3: TGTGCCAGCACCAAATTTTGCCCCCGAGAGGGATGGGCTGAAGCTTTCTTT. This sequence encodes CASTKFCPREGWAEAFF.

The rearrangement links TRBV5-1 to TRBJ2-7; D perhaps matches TRBD2 (5 bases). Trimming took 4 bases from V and 2 from J, leaving 13 bases between them. The CDR3 runs 14 residues. Germline values: CDR1 SGHRS, CDR2 YFSETQ. The CDR3, as DNA: TGCGCCAGCAGCCCGGGAACGGGCCCCTACGAGCAGTACTTC. Amino acid sequence: CASSPGTGPYEQYF. Variable domain in full (rest from reference TRBV5-1 and TRBJ2-7): KAGVTQTPRYLIKTRGQQVTLSCSPISGHRSVSWYQQTPGQGLQFLFEYFSETQRNKGNFPGRFSGRQFSNSRSEMNVSTLELGDSALYLCASSPGTGPYEQYFGPGTRLTVT.

This rearrangement joins TRBV7-9 to TRBJ2-1; 9 nucleotides match TRBD2. This CDR3 contains 16 residues. V shed 1 base, J shed 8 bases, and the junction held 9 bases outside the gene matches. The V gene's germline CDR1 is SEHNR and CDR2 FQNEAQ (reference sequence). CDR3 nucleotides: TGTGCCAGCAGCTTAGTCCGGCTAGCGGGGAGCTATGAGCAGTTCTTC. Amino acid sequence: CASSLVRLAGSYEQFF.

The chain is built from TRBV7-9 and TRBJ2-5, with D perhaps matching TRBD1 (5 bases). The CDR3 has 14 amino acids. With 5 bases removed from V and 5 bases from J, the gap between germline ends came to 15 bases. Germline CDR1 SEHNR, CDR2 FQNEAQ (reference sequence). The CDR3 here is CASSQGWGPETQYF. The CDR3 coding sequence is TGTGCCAGCAGCCAGGGTTGGGGTCCGGAGACCCAGTACTTC.

This clone was recorded once. The rearrangement links TRBV9 to TRBJ2-2; D is unclear. V was cut by 3 bases and J by 9 bases, with 15 bases left in between. Germline CDR1 reads SGDLS; CDR2 reads YYNGEE. CDR3 length: 14 residues. CDR3 sequence: CASSASPGARELFF. The CDR3 DNA reads as TGTGCCAGCAGCGCCTCCCCAGGCGCCAGGGAGCTGTTTTTT. Full variable domain (missing parts from reference TRBV9 and TRBJ2-2): DSGVTQTPKHLITATGQRVTLRCSPRSGDLSVYWYQQSLDQGLQFLIQYYNGEERAKGNILERFSAQQFPDLHSELNLSSLELGDSALYFCASSASPGARELFFGEGSRLTVL.

The CDR3 here is CASSLQGIWEKLFF. Written as DNA, the CDR3 is TGCGCCAGCAGCTTACAGGGCATTTGGGAAAAACTGTTTTTT. The genes are TRBV5-1 and TRBJ1-4, with D tentatively TRBD1 (6 bases). V shed 2 bases and J shed 8 bases, with 13 bases lying between them. Looked up from germline, CDR1 is SGHRS and CDR2 is YFSETQ. This CDR3 has 14 amino acids.

A single count supports this clone. J is TRBJ1-2 and V is TRBV6-1, with D perhaps matching TRBD1 (6 bases). The CDR3 length is 13 residues. V was pared by 3 bases and J by 3 bases, with 8 bases between. In germline, CDR1 is MNHNS, CDR2 SASEGT. CDR3 coding DNA: TGTGCCAGCAGTGACGGACAGCACTATGGCTACACCTTC. Translated, it gives CASSDGQHYGYTF.